The entry below describes one TCR beta chain. This record comes from a study of T cell clones after liver transplantation. Sequencing was performed with immunoSEQ multiplex PCR; in TCRdb, only in-frame clones are kept and a portion is missing. The profile shows fewer than 20,000 clones, approximately 88% of them singletons. The CDR3 length is 18 residues. The germline V and J ends were trimmed by 3 bases and 5 bases, with 26 bases remaining between them. Germline CDR1 reads MDHEN; CDR2 reads SYDVKM. The V call is TRBV28, the J call TRBJ2-7; either TRBD1 or TRBD2 may supply D (7 bases each). The sample here was CD8+ T cells from blood, taken before liver transplant. The clonotype comes from a human donor who received a liver transplant. The CDR3 is CASSLGPSAGRGGHEQYF. The CDR3, as DNA: TGTGCCAGCAGTTTGGGGCCCTCCGCAGGCAGGGGGGGACACGAGCAGTACTTC.